These 28 T cell receptor beta chains originate from one sample sequenced in a study of control samples from healthy donors and cancer patients. Using immunoSEQ multiplex PCR, the repertoire was profiled, and TCRdb retains in-frame clones only, with some absent. The data contain 100,000 to 150,000 clones, roughly 87% of them seen just once; the ten biggest clones take up around 2%. Material for sequencing was blood. All receptors derive from a man between 18 and 35 years old in good health.

V gene TRBV7-8 combines with J gene TRBJ2-7; TRBD2 matches 7 bases. Germline V gene lookup returns CDR1 SGHVS and CDR2 FQNEAQ. CDR3 length: 14 amino acids. V gave up 10 bases and J gave up 4 bases; unmatched junction bases: 13. Written as DNA, the CDR3 is TGTGCCACCCAGGGTGCGGGAGATCCTTACGAGCAGTACTTC. This translates into CATQGAGDPYEQYF.

The V gene is TRBV13, the J gene TRBJ2-1; either TRBD1 or TRBD2 may fit D (5 bases each). The germline V gene has CDR1 PRHDT and CDR2 FYEKMQ (reference sequence). The CDR3 loop spans 17 amino acids. V dropped 5 bases and J dropped 9 bases, with 26 bases sitting between them. The DNA of the CDR3 is TGTGCCAGCAGCAAACAGTCCGGGACCATGGGGGACGGTGAGCAGTTCTTC. Amino acid sequence: CASSKQSGTMGDGEQFF. Full variable domain (outside the CDR3, taken from reference TRBV13 and TRBJ2-1): AAGVIQSPRHLIKEKRETATLKCYPIPRHDTVYWYQQGPGQDPQFLISFYEKMQSDKGSIPDRFSAQQFSDYHSELNMSSLELGDSALYFCASSKQSGTMGDGEQFFGPGTRLTVL.

The V call is TRBV28, the J call TRBJ2-7; 10 bases are a match to TRBD1. Trimming took 10 bases from V and 3 from J; bases not matched to a gene: 6. The CDR3 has 13 amino acids. Per the germline V gene, CDR1 is MDHEN and CDR2 is SYDVKM. The CDR3 loop reads CATAGTGVYEQYF. The CDR3 DNA is TGTGCCACCGCCGGGACAGGGGTCTACGAGCAGTACTTC.

This clone was counted once. This chain joins TRBV5-4 and TRBJ2-2; 11 nucleotides match TRBD1. CDR3 size: 18 residues. Per germline, CDR1 SGHNT and CDR2 YYREEE (reference sequence). The ends lost 2 bases at V and 7 bases at J; junction bases unmatched: 13. The CDR3 sequence: CASSFGGGRTGGVGELFF. The CDR3, as DNA: TGTGCCAGCAGCTTTGGGGGCGGAAGGACAGGGGGCGTCGGGGAGCTGTTTTTT.

The CDR3 DNA reads TGTGCCAGCAGCGCAGATACTGGATACAACACCGGGGAGCTGTTTTTT. It specifies CASSADTGYNTGELFF. The V gene is TRBV9, the J gene TRBJ2-2; D unclear. Germline V gene data show CDR1 as SGDLS and CDR2 as YYNGEE. The CDR3 is 16 amino acids. The V gene lost 3 bases and the J gene lost 2 bases, with 14 bases spanning the gap. The variable domain in full, completed from reference TRBV9 and TRBJ2-2, reads DSGVTQTPKHLITATGQRVTLRCSPRSGDLSVYWYQQSLDQGLQFLIQYYNGEERAKGNILERFSAQQFPDLHSELNLSSLELGDSALYFCASSADTGYNTGELFFGEGSRLTVL.

The chain's CDR3 is CASSPELDRKNIQYF. In DNA, the CDR3 is TGTGCCAGCAGCCCCGAATTGGACAGAAAAAACATTCAGTACTTC. The chain recombines TRBV5-4 with TRBJ2-4; possible D gene TRBD1, 6 bases. V shed 4 bases and J shed 4 bases, with 15 bases lying between them. The CDR3 length is 15 residues. Germline V gene lookup returns CDR1 SGHNT and CDR2 YYREEE (reference sequence).

The V and J genes are TRBV28 and TRBJ2-1; TRBD2 agrees at 10 bases. Losses at the gene ends were 1 base for V and 10 bases for J; bases not matched to a gene: 10. The length of the CDR3 is 16 residues. Germline CDR1 MDHEN, CDR2 SYDVKM. The CDR3 loop reads CASSLLTSGTEWEQFF. The CDR3 DNA is TGTGCCAGCAGTTTATTAACTAGCGGGACAGAATGGGAGCAGTTCTTC.

The rearrangement uses TRBV19 and TRBJ2-5, with D unresolved. The CDR3 has 15 residues. The V end was cut by 3 bases, the J end by 5 bases, with 16 bases between. Germline values: CDR1 LNHDA, CDR2 SQIVND (reference sequence). CDR3 coding DNA: TGTGCCAGTAGTATGTTGCCTCTCGGGCAGGAGACCCAGTACTTC. Its protein product is CASSMLPLGQETQYF.

V and J are TRBV12-3 or TRBV12-4 and TRBJ2-3; 7 bases line up with TRBD2. The CDR3 contains 12 residues. Trimming took 8 bases from V and 6 from J; bases not matched to a gene: 5. CDR3 DNA sequence: TGTGCCAGCGGGAGGGCCGGTGATACGCAGTATTTT. Translated, it gives CASGRAGDTQYF.

J is TRBJ1-1 and V is TRBV9; 7 bases are a match to TRBD1. V was pared by 3 bases and J by 7 bases, with 12 bases of the junction left unmatched. The CDR3 consists of 15 residues. Germline assignment: CDR1 SGDLS and CDR2 YYNGEE. The CDR3 DNA reads as TGTGCCAGCAGCGCCCTGACAGGGCCCGGGAGTGAAGCTTTCTTT. This codes for CASSALTGPGSEAFF. Full variable domain (missing parts from reference TRBV9 and TRBJ1-1): DSGVTQTPKHLITATGQRVTLRCSPRSGDLSVYWYQQSLDQGLQFLIQYYNGEERAKGNILERFSAQQFPDLHSELNLSSLELGDSALYFCASSALTGPGSEAFFGQGTRLTVV.

This chain connects TRBV5-8 to TRBJ1-5, with a possible D match to TRBD1 (6 bases). The CDR3 loop spans 15 amino acids. The germline V gene encodes CDR1 SGHTS and CDR2 YDEGEE. V lost 4 bases, J lost 4 bases, and 15 bases lay in between. The CDR3 region is CASSPRQAVNQPQHF. The CDR3 region has the DNA TGTGCCAGCAGCCCAAGACAGGCGGTAAATCAGCCCCAGCATTTT.

This sequence joins TRBV2 and TRBJ1-1, with 7 bases fitting TRBD1. The CDR3 covers 15 residues. Germline CDR1 and CDR2: SNHLY and FYNNEI. The J segment lost 1 base and the V segment lost 6 bases, leaving 8 bases of the junction unmatched. The chain's CDR3 is CASRGTTGSNTEAFF. The CDR3 nucleotides are TGTGCCAGCAGGGGAACGACAGGGTCGAACACTGAAGCTTTCTTT. The variable domain in full, with the rest retrieved from reference TRBV2 and TRBJ1-1, is EPEVTQTPSHQVTQMGQEVILRCVPISNHLYFYWYRQILGQKVEFLVSFYNNEISEKSEIFDDQFSVERPDGSNFTLKIRSTKLEDSAMYFCASRGTTGSNTEAFFGQGTRLTVV.

The genes are TRBV9 and TRBJ2-7; TRBD2 matches 13 bases. The V gene's germline CDR1 is SGDLS and CDR2 YYNGEE. V shed 3 bases, J shed 5 bases, and the junction held 5 bases outside the gene matches. This CDR3 has 15 amino acids. CDR3 amino acids: CASSAGTSGENEQYF. As DNA, the CDR3 is TGTGCCAGCAGCGCAGGGACTAGCGGGGAAAACGAGCAGTACTTC.

This clone was counted only a few times. V gene TRBV5-1 combines with J gene TRBJ2-7, with D tentatively TRBD1 (5 bases). CDR3 length: 13 amino acids. Trimming removed 5 bases at V and 2 bases at J, with 11 bases between. Germline CDR1 is SGHRS and CDR2 is YFSETQ. The CDR3 DNA is TGCGCCAGCAGTCCAGGGCAAACCTACGAGCAGTACTTC. Translated, it gives CASSPGQTYEQYF.

V gene TRBV7-2 combines with J gene TRBJ1-4, with TRBD1 matching over 8 bases. This CDR3 contains 16 residues. Germline CDR1 SGHTA, CDR2 FQGNSA. V shed 2 bases, J shed 7 bases, and the junction held 9 bases outside the gene matches. This chain's CDR3 is CASSLRGTGLLEKLFF. CDR3 sequence (DNA): TGTGCCAGCAGCTTAAGGGGGACAGGACTTCTTGAAAAACTGTTTTTT.

V is TRBV19 and J is TRBJ2-5, with D possibly matching TRBD1 (6 bases). The CDR3 length is 15 residues. Germline V gene data show CDR1 as LNHDA and CDR2 as SQIVND (reference sequence). V was cut by 3 bases and J by 0 bases, with 11 bases left in between. CDR3 region: CASSIRDINQETQYF. The CDR3 DNA is TGTGCCAGTAGTATTCGGGACATAAACCAAGAGACCCAGTACTTC. Full variable domain (outside the CDR3, taken from reference TRBV19 and TRBJ2-5): DGGITQSPKYLFRKEGQNVTLSCEQNLNHDAMYWYRQDPGQGLRLIYYSQIVNDFQKGDIAEGYSVSREKKESFPLTVTSAQKNPTAFYLCASSIRDINQETQYFGPGTRLLVL.

The sample holds one count of this clone. This chain links TRBV29-1 with TRBJ1-3, with 8 nucleotides matching TRBD1. Per the germline V gene, CDR1 is SQVTM and CDR2 is ANQGSEA. With 4 bases clipped from V and 2 bases from J, the junction kept 7 bases outside the gene matches. The length of the CDR3 is 15 residues. The CDR3 DNA is TGCAGCGTTGGAGGACAGGGAGAAGCTGGAAACACCATATATTTT. It encodes CSVGGQGEAGNTIYF. Combining the CDR3 with reference TRBV29-1 and TRBJ1-3 gives the whole variable domain SAVISQKPSRDICQRGTSLTIQCQVDSQVTMMFWYRQQPGQSLTLIATANQGSEATYESGFVIDKFPISRPNLTFSTLTVSNMSPEDSSIYLCSVGGQGEAGNTIYFGEGSWLTVV.

The genes are TRBV5-4 and TRBJ2-4; TRBD1 matches at 8 bases. The V gene's germline CDR1 is SGHNT and CDR2 YYREEE (reference sequence). The CDR3 has 16 residues. Losses at the gene ends were 5 bases for V and 4 bases for J; bases not matched to a gene: 11. The CDR3 region is CASRPSTGVLKNIQYF. Here the CDR3 DNA reads TGTGCCAGCAGACCGTCGACAGGGGTTTTGAAAAACATTCAGTACTTC. Using reference TRBV5-4 and TRBJ2-4 for the parts outside the CDR3, the full variable domain is ETGVTQSPTHLIKTRGQQVTLRCSSQSGHNTVSWYQQALGQGPQFIFQYYREEENGRGNFPPRFSGLQFPNYSSELNVNALELDDSALYLCASRPSTGVLKNIQYFGAGTRLSVL.

V gene TRBV5-1 combines with J gene TRBJ1-1, with D tentatively TRBD1 (5 bases). This CDR3 has 16 amino acids. The V gene lost 4 bases and the J gene lost 4 bases, with 20 bases spanning the gap. Germline values: CDR1 SGHRS, CDR2 YFSETQ. CDR3: CASSLGGTVGFTEAFF. The DNA of the CDR3 is TGCGCCAGCAGCCTCGGGGGGACGGTCGGGTTCACTGAAGCTTTCTTT.

V and J are TRBV5-4 and TRBJ2-7; unclear D gene. Trimming left V 4 bases short and J 0 bases short, with 11 bases between. CDR1 and CDR2 (germline): SGHNT, YYREEE (reference sequence). CDR3 length: 14 amino acids. CDR3 region: CASSTQDASYEQYF. CDR3 DNA: TGTGCCAGCAGCACTCAGGACGCCTCCTACGAGCAGTACTTC.

The chain has TRBV7-9 and TRBJ1-2; TRBD1 matches at 7 bases. V dropped 4 bases and J dropped 3; count of bases not matched to a gene: 11. The CDR3 sequence is 16 residues long. CDR1 SEHNR and CDR2 FQNEAQ come from the germline V gene (reference sequence). CDR3 region: CASSSRTGPADYGYTF. In DNA, the CDR3 is TGTGCCAGCAGCTCCCGGACAGGCCCGGCGGACTATGGCTACACCTTC.

The chain recombines TRBV27 with TRBJ2-7, with 9 bases aligning to TRBD1. The J segment lost 9 bases and the V segment lost 2 bases, leaving 14 bases of the junction unmatched. There are 16 residues in the CDR3. Per the germline V gene, CDR1 is MNHEY and CDR2 is SMNVEV (reference sequence). The DNA for the CDR3 is TGTGCCAGCAGTTTAAGGTCCGGGACAGGGAGAACGGGGCAGTACTTC. The encoded protein is CASSLRSGTGRTGQYF.

The chain uses TRBV28 and TRBJ1-3; D may be TRBD1 (6 bases). Trimming removed 6 bases from V and 2 bases from J, with 23 bases in between. This CDR3 is 18 amino acids long. Germline CDR1 is MDHEN and CDR2 is SYDVKM. The CDR3, as DNA: TGTGCCAGCAGCTCTGGGTCCAGGCAGGGGTTGGCTGGAAACACCATATATTTT. This codes for CASSSGSRQGLAGNTIYF. The full variable domain, its missing parts supplied by reference TRBV28 and TRBJ1-3, is DVKVTQSSRYLVKRTGEKVFLECVQDMDHENMFWYRQDPGLGLRLIYFSYDVKMKEKGDIPEGYSVSREKKERFSLILESASTNQTSMYLCASSSGSRQGLAGNTIYFGEGSWLTVV.

The chain uses TRBV5-4 and TRBJ2-2; either TRBD1 or TRBD2 may fit D (5 bases each). This CDR3 spans 14 amino acids. The ends were cut back, 0 bases at V and 7 bases at J, with 10 bases in the middle. In germline, CDR1 is SGHNT, CDR2 YYREEE (reference sequence). DNA of the CDR3: TGTGCCAGCAGCTTGGAAGGGGACCGCGGGGAGCTGTTTTTT. Translated, it gives CASSLEGDRGELFF.

This sequence joins TRBV30 and TRBJ1-1; D is unresolved. This CDR3 has 12 amino acids. In germline, CDR1 is GTSNPN, CDR2 SVGIG (reference sequence). Trimming left V 3 bases short and J 7 bases short, with 12 bases between. The CDR3 nucleotides are TGTGCCTGGAGCGAGATAAACCATGAAGCTTTCTTT. This encodes CAWSEINHEAFF.

The chain recombines TRBV6-2 or TRBV6-3 with TRBJ1-1; no clear D gene. V was pared by 0 bases and J by 0 bases, with 8 bases between. The CDR3 contains 15 residues. Germline assignment: CDR1 MNHEY and CDR2 SVGEGT. The CDR3 bases are TGTGCCAGCAGTTACTCCAATACTGTGAACACTGAAGCTTTCTTT. Protein sequence: CASSYSNTVNTEAFF.

CDR3 sequence reads: CASSLGTSGMYQETQYF. The CDR3 DNA reads as TGTGCCAGCAGCCTAGGGACTAGCGGGATGTACCAAGAGACCCAGTACTTC. The rearrangement links TRBV9 to TRBJ2-5; 13 bases agree with TRBD2. V was pared by 4 bases and J by 0 bases, with 6 bases of the junction left unmatched. The CDR3 length is 17 residues. Germline CDR1 reads SGDLS; CDR2 reads YYNGEE. Full variable domain (outside the CDR3, taken from reference TRBV9 and TRBJ2-5): DSGVTQTPKHLITATGQRVTLRCSPRSGDLSVYWYQQSLDQGLQFLIQYYNGEERAKGNILERFSAQQFPDLHSELNLSSLELGDSALYFCASSLGTSGMYQETQYFGPGTRLLVL.

Worth noting for this clone: An end of the junction does not agree with germline; a read error may underlie this. The gene calls are TRBV14 and TRBJ2-3, with D tentatively TRBD1 (6 bases). The CDR3 runs to 14 residues. The germline V gene encodes CDR1 SGHDN and CDR2 FVKESK. CDR3 sequence reads: CASRQGGLGDTQYF. The CDR3 DNA sequence: TGTGCCAGCAGACAAGGGGGTCTGGGAGATACGCAGTATTTT.